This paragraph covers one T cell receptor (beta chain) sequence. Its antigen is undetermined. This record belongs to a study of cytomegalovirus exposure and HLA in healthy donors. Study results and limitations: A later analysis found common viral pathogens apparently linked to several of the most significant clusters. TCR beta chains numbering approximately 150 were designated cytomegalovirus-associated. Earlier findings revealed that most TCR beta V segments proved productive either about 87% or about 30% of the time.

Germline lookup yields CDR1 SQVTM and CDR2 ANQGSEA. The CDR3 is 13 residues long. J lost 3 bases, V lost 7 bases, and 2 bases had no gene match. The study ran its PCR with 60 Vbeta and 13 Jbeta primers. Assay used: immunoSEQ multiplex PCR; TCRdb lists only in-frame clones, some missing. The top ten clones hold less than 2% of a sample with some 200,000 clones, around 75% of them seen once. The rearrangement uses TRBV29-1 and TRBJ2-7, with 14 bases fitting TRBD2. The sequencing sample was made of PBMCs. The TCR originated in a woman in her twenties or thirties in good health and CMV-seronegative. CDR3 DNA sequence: TGCAGCGCCGGGACTAGCGGGAGCTACGAGCAGTACTTC. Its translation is CSAGTSGSYEQYF.